The 12 T cell receptor beta chains reported below all come from one sample, sequenced in a study of monozygotic twins with inflammatory bowel disease. TCRdb derives one entry per CDR3 protein from the 5' RACE reads, leaving out DNA. The sample table sets out approximately 150,000 distinct CDR3 sequences. Sample: blood. These receptors were obtained from a human donor with ulcerative colitis or Crohn's disease, or a healthy co-twin of an affected twin (not recorded which).

The chain links TRBV4-1 to TRBJ1-4. The germline CDR1 and CDR2 sequences are MGHRA and YSYEKL. The CDR3 consists of 14 residues. The CDR3 region is CASSQGGHSEKLFF.

V usage is TRBV7-2 and J usage is TRBJ2-2; TCRdb's D gene call, TRBD1, goes unchecked for lack of DNA. Germline V gene data show CDR1 as SGHTA and CDR2 as FQGNSA. There are 14 residues in the CDR3. The CDR3 spells CASRRTTGAGELFF.

The CDR3 loop reads CASSQESVIGQAVHGYTF. V gene TRBV4-3 combines with J gene TRBJ1-2; TCRdb returns TRBD1, unconfirmable since there is no DNA. From germline, CDR1 is LGHNA and CDR2 YSLEER. The CDR3 totals 18 residues.

The CDR3 is CASSYDSYNEQFF. This chain uses TRBV5-4 with TRBJ2-1; the D call from TCRdb, TRBD1, cannot be confirmed without DNA. The CDR3 runs to 13 residues. Germline-derived CDR1 and CDR2 are SGHNT and YYREEE (reference sequence). Full variable domain (rest looked up from reference TRBV5-4 and TRBJ2-1): ETGVTQSPTHLIKTRGQQVTLRCSSQSGHNTVSWYQQALGQGPQFIFQYYREEENGRGNFPPRFSGLQFPNYSSELNVNALELDDSALYLCASSYDSYNEQFFGPGTRLTVL.

This chain joins TRBV2 and TRBJ1-6. This CDR3 contains 18 residues. Germline CDR1 is SNHLY and CDR2 is FYNNEI. CDR3 in amino acids: CASSQQGLISSYNSPLHF.

V gene TRBV7-9 combines with J gene TRBJ1-5; TCRdb designates TRBD1, a call that cannot be tested without DNA. The CDR3 covers 17 residues. CDR1 SEHNR and CDR2 FQNEAQ come from the germline V gene (reference sequence). CDR3 protein: CASSLDRDLFSNQPQHF.

This chain joins TRBV3-1 and TRBJ1-5. The CDR3 runs 13 residues. Germline assignment: CDR1 LGHDT and CDR2 YNNKEL (reference sequence). CDR3 amino acids: CASSPTLDQPQHF.

CDR3: CASRYLLGGNTGELFF. The chain is built from TRBV5-6 and TRBJ2-2; the D gene TCRdb calls, TRBD1, cannot be checked with no DNA. The CDR3 is 16 amino acids. CDR1 and CDR2 (germline): SGHDT, YYEEEE.

The chain is built from TRBV24-1 and TRBJ2-5; TCRdb's D call of TRBD1 is untestable without DNA. The CDR3 is made up of 15 amino acids. Per the germline V gene, CDR1 is KGHDR and CDR2 is SFDVKD. CDR3 loop: CATSDSRTDQETQYF.

This chain uses TRBV7-8 with TRBJ1-1; TCRdb reports TRBD1, a call that lacks DNA to check it against. CDR3 size: 14 residues. Looked up from germline, CDR1 is SGHVS and CDR2 is FQNEAQ. The CDR3 loop is CASSTRVLNTEAFF.

The chain links TRBV7-2 to TRBJ2-5; TCRdb reports TRBD2, a call that lacks DNA to check it against. In germline, CDR1 is SGHTA, CDR2 FQGNSA. The CDR3 consists of 15 residues. CDR3 region: CASSLARTTGETQYF.

This rearrangement joins TRBV19 to TRBJ2-1. This CDR3 is 12 amino acids long. Per the germline V gene, CDR1 is LNHDA and CDR2 is SQIVND (reference sequence). This CDR3 reads CASSIWGRGQFF.